Listed here are 5 T cell receptor beta chains from one sample, sequenced in a study of shared clonotypes between healthy human individuals. Repertoires were generated with immunoSEQ multiplex PCR, while TCRdb's copy carries only in-frame clones and drops some. Seen here are millions of clones, more than 80% observed once, and the top ten hold over 0.12%. Sequenced sample: naive CD4+ T cells sorted from blood. As to subset: CD45RA+ positively selected. These TCRs come from a man aged 18 to 29 in good health.

This clone occurred once. The chain has TRBV7-8 and TRBJ1-2; TRBD1 is a possible D gene (6 bases). The germline CDR1 and CDR2 sequences are SGHVS and FQNEAQ. The CDR3 extends over 15 amino acids. With 4 bases removed from V and 0 bases from J, the gap between germline ends came to 12 bases. CDR3 in amino acids: CASSSRTAANYGYTF. The DNA of the CDR3 is TGTGCCAGCAGCTCGAGGACAGCAGCTAACTATGGCTACACCTTC.

The rearrangement uses TRBV11-2 and TRBJ2-7; D remains unclear. Germline V lookup: CDR1 SGHAT, CDR2 FQNNGV. The V gene lost 3 bases and the J gene lost 2 bases, with 11 bases spanning the gap. The CDR3 is 14 residues long. The CDR3 bases are TGTGCCAGCAGCTTTCCAAATTCAGCCTACGAGCAGTACTTC. Translating it yields CASSFPNSAYEQYF.

V is TRBV5-1 and J is TRBJ2-1; maybe TRBD1 (6 bases). Per the germline V gene, CDR1 is SGHRS and CDR2 is YFSETQ. CDR3 length: 15 amino acids. With 0 bases removed from V and 5 bases from J, the gap between germline ends came to 12 bases. CDR3 loop: CASSLDSGVNNEQFF. CDR3 coding DNA: TGCGCCAGCAGCTTGGACTCAGGGGTCAACAATGAGCAGTTCTTC. The full variable domain, with the rest looked up from reference TRBV5-1 and TRBJ2-1, is KAGVTQTPRYLIKTRGQQVTLSCSPISGHRSVSWYQQTPGQGLQFLFEYFSETQRNKGNFPGRFSGRQFSNSRSEMNVSTLELGDSALYLCASSLDSGVNNEQFFGPGTRLTVL.

The chain uses TRBV6-5 and TRBJ1-3, with D maybe TRBD1 (6 bases). CDR3 length equals 15 residues. From germline, CDR1 is MNHEY and CDR2 SVGAGI. Between the trimmed V and J ends, which lost 5 bases and 0 bases, there was a span of 11 bases. CDR3 amino acids: CASSQTGSSGNTIYF. For the CDR3, the DNA is TGTGCCAGCAGTCAAACAGGGAGCTCTGGAAACACCATATATTTT.

The chain has TRBV25-1 and TRBJ1-1, with unresolved D. Germline V gene sequence: CDR1 MGHDK, CDR2 SYGVNS. Trimming took 5 bases from V and 1 from J, leaving 8 bases between them. This CDR3 region has 13 residues. This chain's CDR3 is CASSLAGNTEAFF. The CDR3 DNA is TGTGCCAGCAGTCTTGCGGGGAACACTGAAGCTTTCTTT.